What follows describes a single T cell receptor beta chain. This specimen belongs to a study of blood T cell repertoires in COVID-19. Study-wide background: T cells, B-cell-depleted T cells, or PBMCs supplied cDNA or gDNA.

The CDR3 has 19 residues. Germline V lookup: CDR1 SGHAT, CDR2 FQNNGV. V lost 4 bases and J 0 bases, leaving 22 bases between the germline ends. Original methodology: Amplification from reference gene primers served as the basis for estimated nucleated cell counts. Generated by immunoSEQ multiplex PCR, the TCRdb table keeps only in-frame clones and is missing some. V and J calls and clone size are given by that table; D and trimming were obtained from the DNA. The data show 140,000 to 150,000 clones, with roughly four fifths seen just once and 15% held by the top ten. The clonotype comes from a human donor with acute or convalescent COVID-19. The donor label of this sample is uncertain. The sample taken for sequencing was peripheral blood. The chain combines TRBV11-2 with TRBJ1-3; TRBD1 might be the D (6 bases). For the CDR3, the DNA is TGTGCCAGCAGCTCCTTGCCTCCCCAGGGGCCCTCCTCTGGAAACACCATATATTTT. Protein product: CASSSLPPQGPSSGNTIYF.